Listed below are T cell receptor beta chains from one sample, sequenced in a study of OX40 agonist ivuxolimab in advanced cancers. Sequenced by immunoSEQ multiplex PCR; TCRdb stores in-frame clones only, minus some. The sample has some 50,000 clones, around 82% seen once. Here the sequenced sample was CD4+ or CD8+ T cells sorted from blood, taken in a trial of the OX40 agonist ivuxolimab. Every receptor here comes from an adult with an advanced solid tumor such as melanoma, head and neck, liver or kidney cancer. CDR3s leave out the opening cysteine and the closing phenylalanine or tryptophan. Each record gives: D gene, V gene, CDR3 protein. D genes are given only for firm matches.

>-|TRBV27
ASSANRDPTKEQY
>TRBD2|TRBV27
ASSPRTSGSHVYEQY
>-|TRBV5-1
ASSLGGKDQPQH
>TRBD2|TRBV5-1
ASSQAGGTGEQY
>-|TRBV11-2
ASSYLTGLRSEQY
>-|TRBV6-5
ASSPQSTQPQH
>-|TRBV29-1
SVRGALNTEAF
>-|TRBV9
ASSVSFTGMGDTQY
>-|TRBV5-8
ASSFGTRRAQY
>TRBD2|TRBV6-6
ASSYSSGGGYEQY
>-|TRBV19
ASSIGAGKGYT